The 27 T cell receptor beta chains reported below all come from one sample, sequenced in a study of cytomegalovirus exposure and HLA in healthy donors. Profiled with immunoSEQ multiplex PCR; TCRdb holds only in-frame clones, not every one. The repertoire holds over 150,000 clones, with roughly 90% as singletons. The sequenced material came from PBMCs. The receptors here all came from a woman between 18 and 29 years old in good health and CMV-seropositive.

This chain links TRBV5-1 with TRBJ2-1; 7 bases are a match to TRBD2. This CDR3 has 17 amino acids. V dropped 4 bases and J dropped 0; count of bases not matched to a gene: 10. Germline loops: CDR1 SGHRS, CDR2 YFSETQ. DNA of the CDR3: TGCGCCAGCAGCCTCCCCCTTAGCGGGTTCTCCTACAATGAGCAGTTCTTC. Translating it yields CASSLPLSGFSYNEQFF.

V gene TRBV7-8 combines with J gene TRBJ2-5; 8 nucleotides match TRBD2. Germline CDR1 SGHVS, CDR2 FQNEAQ. The CDR3 length is 17 residues. V gave up 1 base and J gave up 4 bases; unmatched junction bases: 11. The CDR3 sequence is CASSLERWAGGGETQYF. CDR3 nucleotide sequence: TGTGCCAGCAGCTTAGAACGCTGGGCGGGAGGTGGAGAGACCCAGTACTTC. The full variable domain, with the rest looked up from reference TRBV7-8 and TRBJ2-5, is GAGVSQSPRYKVAKRGQDVALRCDPISGHVSLFWYQQALGQGPEFLTYFQNEAQLDKSGLPSDRFFAERPEGSVSTLKIQRTQQEDSAVYLCASSLERWAGGGETQYFGPGTRLLVL.

V gene TRBV5-4 combines with J gene TRBJ2-2, with 10 positions matching TRBD2. The germline CDR1 and CDR2 sequences are SGHNT and YYREEE (reference sequence). This CDR3 is 16 amino acids long. V lost 4 bases, J lost 1 base, and 4 bases stayed unmatched. The CDR3: CASSPTSGMNTGELFF. The CDR3, as DNA: TGTGCCAGCAGCCCAACTAGCGGGATGAACACCGGGGAGCTGTTTTTT.

A single count supports this clone. The chain links TRBV5-1 to TRBJ1-4; D remains ambiguous. The CDR3 has 16 residues. Trimming stripped 2 bases from V and 4 bases from J, with 15 bases between. The germline gives CDR1 SGHRS, CDR2 YFSETQ. CDR3 sequence reads: CASSFNSGSGNEKLFF. The CDR3 bases are TGCGCCAGCAGCTTTAATAGCGGTAGCGGTAATGAAAAACTGTTTTTT. The full variable domain, with the rest looked up from reference TRBV5-1 and TRBJ1-4, is KAGVTQTPRYLIKTRGQQVTLSCSPISGHRSVSWYQQTPGQGLQFLFEYFSETQRNKGNFPGRFSGRQFSNSRSEMNVSTLELGDSALYLCASSFNSGSGNEKLFFGSGTQLSVL.

This clone occurred a few times. This chain uses TRBV9 with TRBJ1-2; TRBD1 matches 8 bases. The CDR3 totals 15 residues. Germline CDR1 reads SGDLS; CDR2 reads YYNGEE. The junction had 8 bases not matched to a gene; V was cut back by 2 bases and J by 5 bases. The DNA for the CDR3 is TGTGCCAGCAGCGTGGGGGGACAGGAACTTTATGGCTACACCTTC. As protein: CASSVGGQELYGYTF.

Only one count was recorded for this clone. The V gene is TRBV6-1, the J gene TRBJ2-7; perhaps TRBD1 as D (6 bases). This CDR3 spans 12 amino acids. V was pared by 7 bases and J by 3 bases, with 10 bases between. In germline, CDR1 is MNHNS, CDR2 SASEGT. CDR3: CASKAGVYEQYF. CDR3 DNA: TGTGCCAGCAAGGCAGGGGTCTACGAGCAGTACTTC.

V is TRBV27 and J is TRBJ1-5; TRBD1 is a possible D gene (6 bases). Germline V CDR1 and CDR2: MNHEY, SMNVEV (reference sequence). CDR3 length: 17 amino acids. V lost 5 bases, J lost 0 bases, and 17 bases lay in between. The CDR3 DNA follows: TGTGCCAGCAGTCCTCGGGGGGGGACATATAGCAATCAGCCCCAGCATTTT. Translation gives CASSPRGGTYSNQPQHF.

DNA for the CDR3: TGTGCCAGCAGTGTTTCAGCGGGAGTCCCCCCCTACAATGAGCAGTTCTTC. Translated, it gives CASSVSAGVPPYNEQFF. The J gene is TRBJ2-1, the V gene TRBV6-1, with 8 positions matching TRBD2. There are 17 residues in the CDR3. In germline, CDR1 is MNHNS, CDR2 SASEGT. The J segment lost 2 bases and the V segment lost 4 bases, leaving 10 bases of the junction unmatched.

The V and J genes are TRBV6-5 and TRBJ1-2; D is undetermined. The CDR3 is made up of 13 amino acids. The germline V and J ends were trimmed by 6 bases and 8 bases, with 16 bases remaining between them. Germline CDR1 MNHEY, CDR2 SVGAGI. Written as DNA, the CDR3 is TGTGCCAGCAGACCCCCCCGGGTCTACGGCTACACCTTC. Protein sequence: CASRPPRVYGYTF.

This clone occurred many times. The gene calls are TRBV30 and TRBJ1-4; a possible D gene is TRBD1 (5 bases). Trimming took off 3 bases at V and 8 bases at J, with 7 bases between the two ends. This CDR3 is 11 amino acids long. Germline CDR1 is GTSNPN and CDR2 is SVGIG (reference sequence). This CDR3 reads CAWSRTEKLFF. CDR3 coding DNA: TGTGCCTGGAGCCGGACAGAAAAACTGTTTTTT.

A note on this clone: Sequence at one end of the junction differs from germline and may be a read error. The chain combines TRBV10-2 with TRBJ2-6; the D is unclear. The germline CDR1 and CDR2 sequences are WSHSY and SAAADI. This CDR3 spans 12 amino acids. The CDR3 DNA reads as TGCGCCAGCAGGTATGGGCCCAACGTCCTGACTTTC. Translated: CASRYGPNVLTF.

CDR3 sequence reads: CASSSLGGASSYEQYF. CDR3 coding DNA: TGTGCCAGCAGTTCCCTCGGGGGGGCAAGCTCCTACGAGCAGTACTTC. The J gene is TRBJ2-7, the V gene TRBV27; 8 bases fit TRBD2. The CDR3 loop spans 16 amino acids. The junction had 8 bases not matched to a gene; V was cut back by 4 bases and J by 0 bases. The germline gives CDR1 MNHEY, CDR2 SMNVEV (reference sequence).

The rearrangement uses TRBV5-1 and TRBJ2-1; a possible D gene is TRBD1 (6 bases). This CDR3 is 15 amino acids long. The ends were cut back, 7 bases at V and 0 bases at J, with 14 bases in the middle. Germline V gives CDR1 SGHRS, CDR2 YFSETQ. The CDR3 sequence: CASGDTLSSYNEQFF. The CDR3 nucleotides read TGCGCCAGCGGGGACACCTTGAGCTCCTACAATGAGCAGTTCTTC.

This chain links TRBV5-1 with TRBJ2-5, with a possible D match to TRBD2 (6 bases). The CDR3 is made up of 17 amino acids. Germline V gene data show CDR1 as SGHRS and CDR2 as YFSETQ. V was shortened by 4 bases and J by 1 base, with 20 bases between the two germline ends. The CDR3 sequence: CASSGVGAGPFQETQYF. The CDR3 DNA reads as TGCGCCAGCAGCGGAGTGGGAGCGGGTCCTTTCCAAGAGACCCAGTACTTC.

The J gene is TRBJ2-7, the V gene TRBV28; tentative D call: TRBD1 (5 bases). This CDR3 comprises 15 residues. CDR1 is MDHEN and CDR2 is SYDVKM in the germline V gene. V lost 5 bases and J 5 bases, leaving 19 bases between the germline ends. Here the CDR3 reads CASSVLQIQGNEQYF. CDR3 in DNA: TGTGCCAGCAGTGTACTACAGATCCAGGGAAACGAGCAGTACTTC.

This chain joins TRBV28 and TRBJ2-1; 7 bases are shared with TRBD2. CDR1 and CDR2 (germline): MDHEN, SYDVKM. V lost 7 bases, J lost 8 bases, and 14 bases stayed unmatched. The CDR3 is 15 amino acids. CDR3 DNA: TGTGCCAGCATTACCGGAGGGAGGGCCGACGATGAGCAGTTCTTC. Its translation: CASITGGRADDEQFF.

The chain is built from TRBV29-1 and TRBJ2-7; the D is unclear. CDR3 size: 13 residues. Germline V gene sequence: CDR1 SQVTM, CDR2 ANQGSEA. Trimming removed 3 bases at V and 7 bases at J, with 16 bases between. CDR3 DNA sequence: TGCAGCGTTGAGGCCCGATGGGCTATGGAGCAGTACTTC. The encoded protein is CSVEARWAMEQYF.

V is TRBV30 and J is TRBJ2-7, with 8 bases identical to TRBD2. The CDR3 covers 13 residues. CDR1 and CDR2 (germline): GTSNPN, SVGIG (reference sequence). The junction had 6 bases not matched to a gene; V was cut back by 5 bases and J by 3 bases. The CDR3 loop reads CAWGREGGYEQYF. DNA of the CDR3: TGTGCCTGGGGCCGGGAGGGGGGCTACGAGCAGTACTTC.

This rearrangement joins TRBV19 to TRBJ2-3, with 10 bases matching TRBD2. This CDR3 contains 14 residues. The J segment lost 4 bases and the V segment lost 6 bases, leaving 4 bases of the junction unmatched. Germline CDR1 reads LNHDA; CDR2 reads SQIVND (reference sequence). CDR3: CASRTSGTADTQYF. For the CDR3, the DNA is TGTGCCAGTAGAACTAGCGGGACCGCAGATACGCAGTATTTT.

The genes are TRBV18 and TRBJ2-7; TRBD1 matches 12 bases. Germline-derived CDR1 and CDR2 are KGHSH and LQKENI. The CDR3 runs 14 residues. V shed 3 bases and J 4 bases; nucleotides not matched to a gene: 1. The CDR3 here is CASSPGQGAYEQYF. DNA of the CDR3: TGTGCCAGCTCACCGGGACAGGGGGCTTACGAGCAGTACTTC.

This chain uses TRBV11-1 with TRBJ2-2; TRBD2 aligns across 8 bases. The CDR3 spans 15 residues. V gave up 2 bases and J gave up 4 bases; unmatched junction bases: 3. Germline lookup yields CDR1 SGHAT and CDR2 FQDESV (reference sequence). The CDR3 coding sequence is TGTGCCAGCAGCTTAAGGGCGGGGGGCACCGGGGAGCTGTTTTTT. As protein: CASSLRAGGTGELFF.

The CDR3 is CASSYSRPAGYGYTF. The CDR3, as DNA: TGTGCCAGCAGTTACTCGCGCCCCGCGGGCTATGGCTACACCTTC. The genes are TRBV6-5 and TRBJ1-2, with D hard to call. The CDR3 runs to 15 residues. Germline V gene data show CDR1 as MNHEY and CDR2 as SVGAGI. V was shortened by 0 bases and J by 4 bases, with 12 bases between the two germline ends.

This chain uses TRBV7-3 with TRBJ1-1; D is unclear. Trimming removed 1 base at V and 8 bases at J, with 11 bases between. There are 13 residues in the CDR3. Germline V gives CDR1 SGHTA, CDR2 FQGTGA. The CDR3 region has the DNA TGTGCCAGCAGCTTAAACCCGAGACAAGAAGCTTTCTTT. Amino acids: CASSLNPRQEAFF.

V and J are TRBV2 and TRBJ2-3, with 16 positions matching TRBD2. V lost 5 bases, J lost 9 bases, and 8 bases stayed unmatched. The CDR3 length is 16 residues. Germline-derived CDR1 and CDR2 are SNHLY and FYNNEI. DNA for the CDR3: TGTGCCAGCAGTCTTCCGGGACTAGCGGGAGGGAGCACGCAGTATTTT. This codes for CASSLPGLAGGSTQYF.

The genes are TRBV30 and TRBJ2-2, with D perhaps TRBD2 (6 bases). V was trimmed by 5 bases and J by 1 base, leaving 14 bases between them. Looked up from germline, CDR1 is GTSNPN and CDR2 is SVGIG (reference sequence). The CDR3 totals 15 residues. The CDR3 here is CAWDPGLMNTGELFF. DNA of the CDR3: TGTGCCTGGGACCCGGGACTGATGAACACCGGGGAGCTGTTTTTT.

This chain joins TRBV16 and TRBJ2-7; 8 nucleotides align to TRBD1. The CDR3 length is 14 residues. V gave up 3 bases and J gave up 9 bases; unmatched junction bases: 10. CDR1 and CDR2 from the germline V gene are KGHSY and FQNENV. The CDR3 sequence is CASSQMYQGAGQYF. The CDR3 DNA follows: TGTGCCAGCAGCCAGATGTATCAGGGGGCAGGGCAGTACTTC.

This chain joins TRBV29-1 and TRBJ2-6; 7 nucleotides match TRBD1. V shed 6 bases, J shed 1 base, and the junction held 9 bases outside the gene matches. This CDR3 spans 16 amino acids. Germline loops: CDR1 SQVTM, CDR2 ANQGSEA. CDR3 region: CSVLDRTTSGANVLTF. The CDR3, as DNA: TGCAGCGTACTGGACAGGACAACATCTGGGGCCAACGTCCTGACTTTC.